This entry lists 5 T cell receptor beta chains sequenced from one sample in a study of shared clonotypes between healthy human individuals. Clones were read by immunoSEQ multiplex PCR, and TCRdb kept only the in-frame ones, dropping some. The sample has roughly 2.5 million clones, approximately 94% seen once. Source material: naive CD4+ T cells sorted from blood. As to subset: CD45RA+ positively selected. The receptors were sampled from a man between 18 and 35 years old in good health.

The chain's CDR3 is CASSEALSRRTVYEQYF. The CDR3 nucleotides are TGTGCCAGCAGTGAAGCGTTATCACGCAGAACGGTCTACGAGCAGTACTTC. The chain employs TRBV6-1 and TRBJ2-7, with D unclear. Trimming stripped 0 bases from V and 3 bases from J, with 18 bases between. The CDR3 sequence is 17 residues long. Germline V gene data show CDR1 as MNHNS and CDR2 as SASEGT.

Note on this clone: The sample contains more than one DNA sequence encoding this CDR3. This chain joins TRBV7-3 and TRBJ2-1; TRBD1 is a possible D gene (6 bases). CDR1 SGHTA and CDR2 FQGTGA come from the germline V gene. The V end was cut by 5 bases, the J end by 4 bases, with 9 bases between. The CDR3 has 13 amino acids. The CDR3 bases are TGTGCCAGCAGCCCCGACAGGTACAATGAGCAGTTCTTC. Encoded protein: CASSPDRYNEQFF.

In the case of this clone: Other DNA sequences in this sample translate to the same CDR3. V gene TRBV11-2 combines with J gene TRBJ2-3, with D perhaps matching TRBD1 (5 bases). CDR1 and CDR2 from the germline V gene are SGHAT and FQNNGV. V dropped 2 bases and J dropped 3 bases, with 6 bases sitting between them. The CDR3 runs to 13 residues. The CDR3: CASSLQGTDTQYF. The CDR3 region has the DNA TGTGCCAGCAGCTTACAGGGTACAGATACGCAGTATTTT.

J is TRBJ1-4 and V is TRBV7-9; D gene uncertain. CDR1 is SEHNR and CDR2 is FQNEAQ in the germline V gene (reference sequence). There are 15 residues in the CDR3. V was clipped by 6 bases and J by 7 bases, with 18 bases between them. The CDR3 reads CASSPRGNQVEKLFF. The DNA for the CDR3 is TGTGCCAGCAGTCCCCGTGGAAACCAGGTTGAAAAACTGTTTTTT.

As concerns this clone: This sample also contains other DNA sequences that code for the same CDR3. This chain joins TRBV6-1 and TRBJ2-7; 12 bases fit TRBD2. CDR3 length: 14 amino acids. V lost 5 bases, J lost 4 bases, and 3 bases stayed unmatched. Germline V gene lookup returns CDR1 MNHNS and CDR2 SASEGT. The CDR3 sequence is CASSRTSGTYEQYF. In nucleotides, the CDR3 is TGTGCCAGCAGTAGGACTAGCGGGACTTACGAGCAGTACTTC.